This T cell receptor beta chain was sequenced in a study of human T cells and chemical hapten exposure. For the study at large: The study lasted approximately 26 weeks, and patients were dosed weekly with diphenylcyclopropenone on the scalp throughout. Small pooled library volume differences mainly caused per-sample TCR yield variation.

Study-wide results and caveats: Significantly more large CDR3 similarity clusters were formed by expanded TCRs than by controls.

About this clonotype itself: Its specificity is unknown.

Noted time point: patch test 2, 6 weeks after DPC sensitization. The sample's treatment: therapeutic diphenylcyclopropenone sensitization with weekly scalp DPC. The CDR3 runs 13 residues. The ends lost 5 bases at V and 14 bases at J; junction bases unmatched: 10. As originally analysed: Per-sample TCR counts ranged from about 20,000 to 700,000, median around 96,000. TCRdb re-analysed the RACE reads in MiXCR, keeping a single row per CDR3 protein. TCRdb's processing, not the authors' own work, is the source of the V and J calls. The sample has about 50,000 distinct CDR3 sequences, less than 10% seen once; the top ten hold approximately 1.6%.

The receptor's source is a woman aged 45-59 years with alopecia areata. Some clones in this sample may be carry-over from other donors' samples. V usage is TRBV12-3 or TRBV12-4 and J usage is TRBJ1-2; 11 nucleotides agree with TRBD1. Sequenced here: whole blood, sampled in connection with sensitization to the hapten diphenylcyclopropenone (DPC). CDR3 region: CASSKGTGGKKTF. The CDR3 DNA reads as TGTGCCAGCAGTAAGGGGACAGGGGGTAAAAAAACCTTC.